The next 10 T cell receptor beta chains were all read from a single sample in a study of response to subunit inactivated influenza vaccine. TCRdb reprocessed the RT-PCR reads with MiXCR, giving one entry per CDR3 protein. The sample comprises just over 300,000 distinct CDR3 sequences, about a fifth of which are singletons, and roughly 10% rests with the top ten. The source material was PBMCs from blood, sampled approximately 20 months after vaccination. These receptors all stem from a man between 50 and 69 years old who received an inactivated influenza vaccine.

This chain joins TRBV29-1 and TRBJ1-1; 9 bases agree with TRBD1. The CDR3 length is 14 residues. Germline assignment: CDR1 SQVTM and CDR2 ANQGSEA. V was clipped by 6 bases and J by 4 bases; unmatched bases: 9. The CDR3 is CSVGTGGLGTEAFF. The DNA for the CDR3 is TGCAGCGTGGGTACAGGGGGCTTGGGCACTGAAGCTTTCTTT.

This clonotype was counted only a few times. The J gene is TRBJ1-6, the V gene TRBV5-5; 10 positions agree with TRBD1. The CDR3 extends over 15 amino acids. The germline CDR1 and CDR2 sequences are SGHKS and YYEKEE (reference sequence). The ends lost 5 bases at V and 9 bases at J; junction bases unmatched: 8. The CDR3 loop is CASRGTGVIISPLHF. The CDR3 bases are TGTGCCAGCAGGGGGACAGGGGTTATTATTTCACCCCTCCACTTT.

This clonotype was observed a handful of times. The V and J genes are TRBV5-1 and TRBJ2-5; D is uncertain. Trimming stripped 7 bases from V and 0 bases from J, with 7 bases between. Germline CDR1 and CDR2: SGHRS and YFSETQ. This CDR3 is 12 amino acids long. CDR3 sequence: CASPGYQETQYF. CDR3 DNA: TGCGCCAGCCCCGGGTACCAAGAGACCCAGTACTTC.

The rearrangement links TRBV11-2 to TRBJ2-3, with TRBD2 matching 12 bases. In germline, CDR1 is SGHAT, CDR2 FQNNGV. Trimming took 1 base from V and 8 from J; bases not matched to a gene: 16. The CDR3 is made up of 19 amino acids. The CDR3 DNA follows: TGTGCCAGCAGCTTAGGACTAGCGGGGGCCACATCCCGGGCCGGTACGCAGTATTTT. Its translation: CASSLGLAGATSRAGTQYF.

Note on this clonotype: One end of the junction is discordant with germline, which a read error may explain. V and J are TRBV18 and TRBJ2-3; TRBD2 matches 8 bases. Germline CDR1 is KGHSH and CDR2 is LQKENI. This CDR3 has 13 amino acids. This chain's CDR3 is CASSPMGLDSQYF. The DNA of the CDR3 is TGTGCCAGCTCACCTATGGGACTAGATTCGCAGTATTTT.

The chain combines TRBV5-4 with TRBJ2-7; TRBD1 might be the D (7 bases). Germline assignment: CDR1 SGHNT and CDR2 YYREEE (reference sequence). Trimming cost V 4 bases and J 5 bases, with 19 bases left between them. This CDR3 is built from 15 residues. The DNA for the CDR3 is TGTGCCAGCAGCCCCCGCTTCGGAGGGGGCGACGAGCAGTACTTC. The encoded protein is CASSPRFGGGDEQYF. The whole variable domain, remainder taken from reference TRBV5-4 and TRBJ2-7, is ETGVTQSPTHLIKTRGQQVTLRCSSQSGHNTVSWYQQALGQGPQFIFQYYREEENGRGNFPPRFSGLQFPNYSSELNVNALELDDSALYLCASSPRFGGGDEQYFGPGTRLTVT.

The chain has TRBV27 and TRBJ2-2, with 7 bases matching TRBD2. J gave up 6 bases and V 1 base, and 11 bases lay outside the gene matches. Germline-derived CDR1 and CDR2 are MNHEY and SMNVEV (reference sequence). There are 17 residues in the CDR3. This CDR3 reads CASSLWDYVSTPGELFF. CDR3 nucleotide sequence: TGTGCCAGCAGTTTATGGGACTATGTCTCTACACCCGGGGAGCTGTTTTTT.

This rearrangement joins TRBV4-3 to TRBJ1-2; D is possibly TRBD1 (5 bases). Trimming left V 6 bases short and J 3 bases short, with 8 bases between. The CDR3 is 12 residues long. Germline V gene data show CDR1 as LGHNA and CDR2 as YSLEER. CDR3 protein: CASSGQDYGYTF. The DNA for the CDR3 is TGCGCCAGCAGTGGACAAGACTATGGCTACACCTTC.

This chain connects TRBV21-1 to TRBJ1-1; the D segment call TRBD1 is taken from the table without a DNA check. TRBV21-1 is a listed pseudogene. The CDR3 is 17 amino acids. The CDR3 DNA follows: TGTGCCAGCAGCAAATGTGTAGGGACAGGGGGCGGCACTGAAGCTTTCTTT. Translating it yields CASSKCVGTGGGTEAFF.

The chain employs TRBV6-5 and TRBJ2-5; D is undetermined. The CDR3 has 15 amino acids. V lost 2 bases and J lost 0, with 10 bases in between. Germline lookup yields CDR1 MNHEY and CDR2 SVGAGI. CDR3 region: CASSYGLKYQETQYF. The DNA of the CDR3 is TGTGCCAGCAGTTACGGTTTGAAGTACCAAGAGACCCAGTACTTC.